A single sample is the source of the 24 T cell receptor beta chains below, sequenced in a study of shared clonotypes between healthy human individuals. Sequenced by immunoSEQ multiplex PCR; TCRdb stores in-frame clones only, minus some. Altogether 1.5 million to 1.9 million clones are present, 95% to 99% being singletons, with the ten largest covering about 0.45%. The sequenced sample consisted of naive CD4+ T cells sorted from blood. Indicated subset: CD45RA+ positively selected. The source is a man aged 25-40 years in good health.

The chain has TRBV11-1 and TRBJ2-3; possibly TRBD1 for D (5 bases). V lost 4 bases, J lost 5 bases, and 13 bases lay in between. The CDR3 is 14 residues long. Germline V gene lookup returns CDR1 SGHAT and CDR2 FQDESV (reference sequence). The CDR3 DNA is TGTGCCAGCAGCTCGGCCAGGGATGGAGATACGCAGTATTTT. This translates into CASSSARDGDTQYF.

Concerning this clone itself: Other DNA sequences within the sample encode an identical CDR3. DNA of the CDR3: TGCGCCAGCAGCTTGGGGGGAGCAACTAATGAAAAACTGTTTTTT. It encodes CASSLGGATNEKLFF. This chain connects TRBV5-1 to TRBJ1-4, with D uncertain. The CDR3 extends over 15 amino acids. Trimming took off 0 bases at V and 0 bases at J, with 6 bases between the two ends. Germline V gene data show CDR1 as SGHRS and CDR2 as YFSETQ.

J is TRBJ2-3 and V is TRBV7-3; 8 bases agree with TRBD1. Germline V gene lookup returns CDR1 SGHTA and CDR2 FQGTGA. After removal of 6 bases from V and 2 bases from J, the junction contained 4 bases not matched to a gene. There are 14 residues in the CDR3. The CDR3 loop is CASSRTGITDTQYF. CDR3 nucleotides: TGTGCCAGCAGTAGGACAGGGATCACAGATACGCAGTATTTT.

The chain couples TRBV28 to TRBJ1-1; D is unclear. Trimming cost V 3 bases and J 1 base, with 9 bases left between them. The CDR3 loop spans 14 amino acids. The germline gives CDR1 MDHEN, CDR2 SYDVKM. CDR3 DNA sequence: TGTGCCAGCAGTTTCGTGGGCCCGAACACTGAAGCTTTCTTT. This gives the protein CASSFVGPNTEAFF.

DNA of the CDR3: TGTGCCAGCAGCCCGGGACAGGGGATGTACGAGCAGTACTTC. Its translation is CASSPGQGMYEQYF. The J gene is TRBJ2-7, the V gene TRBV6-5; TRBD1 matches at 10 bases. From germline, CDR1 is MNHEY and CDR2 SVGAGI. The CDR3 is 14 amino acids. Trimming removed 6 bases from V and 4 bases from J; junction bases left unmatched: 6.

The sample holds one count of this clone. The chain links TRBV30 to TRBJ2-5; D uncertain. The CDR3 is made up of 12 amino acids. Germline-derived CDR1 and CDR2 are GTSNPN and SVGIG (reference sequence). Trimming removed 4 bases from V and 5 bases from J, with 11 bases in between. CDR3 nucleotides: TGTGCCTGGAATTTTGCCGGGGAGACCCAGTACTTC. This encodes CAWNFAGETQYF.

In its sample, this clone was seen once. V and J are TRBV27 and TRBJ1-1, with 9 bases lining up with TRBD1. Germline V gene data show CDR1 as MNHEY and CDR2 as SMNVEV (reference sequence). J lost 1 base, V lost 6 bases, and 9 bases had no gene match. The CDR3 sequence is 16 residues long. The CDR3 DNA follows: TGTGCCAGCAGGGATACCCCGGGACAGGGGAACACTGAAGCTTTCTTT. Translated: CASRDTPGQGNTEAFF.

This clone was seen a single time. The chain couples TRBV7-9 to TRBJ2-3; 12 positions agree with TRBD2. Germline-derived CDR1 and CDR2 are SEHNR and FQNEAQ (reference sequence). The V segment lost 7 bases and the J segment 3 bases; nucleotides outside the gene matches: 5. The CDR3 runs 15 residues. CDR3 amino acids: CASKRLAGATDTQYF. DNA for the CDR3: TGTGCCAGCAAACGACTAGCGGGAGCAACAGATACGCAGTATTTT.

This sequence joins TRBV11-2 and TRBJ2-5, with D hard to call. V was trimmed by 2 bases and J by 0 bases, leaving 4 bases between them. Germline CDR1 reads SGHAT; CDR2 reads FQNNGV. The length of the CDR3 is 13 residues. CDR3 sequence (DNA): TGTGCCAGCAGCTTAAGACACCAAGAGACCCAGTACTTC. It encodes CASSLRHQETQYF.

With regard to this clone: At one of its ends the junction is not consistent with the germline gene, which may arise from a read error. V gene TRBV7-2 combines with J gene TRBJ2-7; D unresolved. This CDR3 region has 11 residues. In germline, CDR1 is SGHTA, CDR2 FQGNSA. CDR3 loop: CASSSSFEQYF. CDR3 DNA sequence: TGTGCCAGCAGCTCCTCCTTCGAGCAGTACTTC.

V gene TRBV6-1 combines with J gene TRBJ2-7, with 7 bases fitting TRBD1. The germline V gene has CDR1 MNHNS and CDR2 SASEGT. CDR3 length: 15 amino acids. V lost 4 bases and J lost 2; bases outside the gene matches: 8. The CDR3 protein is CASSAGQPGPYEQYF. CDR3 bases: TGTGCCAGCAGTGCGGGACAGCCAGGGCCCTACGAGCAGTACTTC.

This chain joins TRBV6-6 and TRBJ2-5; D unclear. With 6 bases removed from V and 5 bases from J, the gap between germline ends came to 10 bases. The CDR3 consists of 12 residues. The germline V gene encodes CDR1 MNHNY and CDR2 SVGAGI (reference sequence). Here the CDR3 reads CASRDARETQYF. As DNA, the CDR3 is TGTGCCAGCAGGGACGCTCGGGAGACCCAGTACTTC.

The chain couples TRBV5-6 to TRBJ2-1; TRBD2 agrees at 7 bases. Germline assignment: CDR1 SGHDT and CDR2 YYEEEE. The CDR3 spans 17 residues. Germline trimming cut 0 bases from V and 2 bases from J; bases unmatched to any gene: 8. The DNA for the CDR3 is TGTGCCAGCAGCTTGGTTGGGGAGGGCTTCCCCTACAATGAGCAGTTCTTC. This gives the protein CASSLVGEGFPYNEQFF.

CDR3 loop: CASSLEAAEETQYF. The CDR3 DNA sequence: TGTGCCAGCAGCTTGGAGGCAGCTGAAGAGACCCAGTACTTC. The chain joins TRBV5-4 to TRBJ2-5; D not certain. This CDR3 spans 14 amino acids. Germline V lookup: CDR1 SGHNT, CDR2 YYREEE (reference sequence). The V and J ends lost 0 bases and 3 bases respectively, with 9 bases between them.

Here the CDR3 DNA reads TGTGCCAGCAGCTCCGGACAGGGGGCGAACACCGGGGAGCTGTTTTTT. This sequence encodes CASSSGQGANTGELFF. The chain carries TRBV7-6 and TRBJ2-2; TRBD1 aligns across 10 bases. From germline, CDR1 is SGHVS and CDR2 FNYEAQ. V lost 4 bases and J lost 0; bases outside the gene matches: 2. There are 16 residues in the CDR3.

V gene TRBV5-8 combines with J gene TRBJ2-2; TRBD2 is a possible D gene (5 bases). Trimming cost V 0 bases and J 6 bases, with 6 bases left between them. This CDR3 spans 13 amino acids. CDR1 is SGHTS, CDR2 YDEGEE, per germline. The CDR3 protein is CASSLGRPGELFF. The CDR3 nucleotides read TGTGCCAGCAGCTTGGGGAGGCCCGGGGAGCTGTTTTTT.

Note on this clone: The germline gene is not matched at one end of the junction; a read error may be the cause. The CDR3 here is CASSPDRGTYNEQFF. The CDR3 DNA reads as TGTGCTAGCAGCCCGGACAGGGGGACTTACAATGAGCAGTTCTTC. The rearrangement uses TRBV7-7 and TRBJ2-1, with 10 bases fitting TRBD1. Per the germline V gene, CDR1 is SSHAT and CDR2 is FNYEAQ (reference sequence). The CDR3 is 15 amino acids.

The chain couples TRBV29-1 to TRBJ2-1; D gene uncertain. The CDR3 is made up of 12 amino acids. Germline CDR1 and CDR2: SQVTM and ANQGSEA. The CDR3 loop reads CTLMSGSNEQFF. As DNA, the CDR3 is TGCACTCTGATGTCCGGGTCGAATGAGCAGTTCTTC.

The rearrangement joins TRBV5-6 to TRBJ1-2; tentative D call: TRBD1 (5 bases). The CDR3 consists of 15 residues. Trimming left V 4 bases short and J 0 bases short, with 13 bases between. CDR1 is SGHDT, CDR2 YYEEEE, per germline. In DNA form, the CDR3 reads TGTGCCAGCAGCCCGGGGGTACAAACTAACTATGGCTACACCTTC. Encoded protein: CASSPGVQTNYGYTF. Drawing the rest from reference TRBV5-6 and TRBJ1-2, the complete variable domain is DAGVTQSPTHLIKTRGQQVTLRCSPKSGHDTVSWYQQALGQGPQFIFQYYEEEERQRGNFPDRFSGHQFPNYSSELNVNALLLGDSALYLCASSPGVQTNYGYTFGSGTRLTVV.

CDR3 amino acids: CSVGSSGRGPFEQYF. In nucleotides, the CDR3 is TGCAGCGTTGGATCCTCGGGACGAGGTCCCTTTGAGCAGTACTTC. The chain employs TRBV29-1 and TRBJ2-7; D is tentatively TRBD1 or TRBD2 (5 bases each). This CDR3 comprises 15 residues. V was cut by 4 bases and J by 7 bases, with 23 bases left in between. Germline values: CDR1 SQVTM, CDR2 ANQGSEA.

CDR3 sequence (DNA): TGTGCCAGCAGCTCCAGACTAGCGGGAGAGCCAGATACGCAGTATTTT. Its translation is CASSSRLAGEPDTQYF. This sequence joins TRBV7-8 and TRBJ2-3; 12 bases are a match to TRBD2. The length of the CDR3 is 16 residues. V lost 4 bases, J lost 4 bases, and 6 bases stayed unmatched. Germline loops: CDR1 SGHVS, CDR2 FQNEAQ.

This clone was seen only once. The genes are TRBV7-8 and TRBJ2-7; the match to TRBD2 covers 7 bases. Unmatched junction bases numbered 5, after V lost 3 bases and J lost 6 bases. The CDR3 sequence is 13 residues long. Germline V gives CDR1 SGHVS, CDR2 FQNEAQ. In nucleotides, the CDR3 is TGTGCCAGCAGCTTCGGGGGAGGGTCCGAGCAGTACTTC. This translates into CASSFGGGSEQYF.

V is TRBV5-6 and J is TRBJ2-7, with 9 bases that match TRBD2. The V gene's germline CDR1 is SGHDT and CDR2 YYEEEE. Trimming took 4 bases from V and 2 from J; bases not matched to a gene: 10. This CDR3 comprises 16 residues. The CDR3 nucleotides read TGTGCCAGCAGCCCCCGGGGGGGCGGGAGGGCCTACGAGCAGTACTTC. Protein sequence: CASSPRGGGRAYEQYF.

Turning to this clone: At one end the junction does not follow the germline gene, possibly because of a read error. The sample carries other DNA sequences with the same CDR3. This chain uses TRBV7-7 with TRBJ2-7, with TRBD1 matching over 9 bases. In germline, CDR1 is SSHAT, CDR2 FNYEAQ (reference sequence). The CDR3 runs 14 residues. CDR3 DNA sequence: TGTGCTAGCAGCCCAGGGACAGGGCCCTACGAGCAGTACTTC. Amino acids: CASSPGTGPYEQYF.